Following are 9 T cell receptor beta chains from one sample sequenced in a study of T-cell memory formation after mild COVID-19. MiXCR, applied by TCRdb to the 5' RACE reads, yields one record per CDR3 protein. The repertoire holds hundreds of thousands of distinct CDR3 sequences, with around 27% as singletons. The sample comprised PBMCs or a T cell subset sorted from them (not recorded which). All receptors come from an adult woman who had mild COVID-19 (a few samples of this study predate the infection). Cell type and time point are not known.

This clonotype showed up just a few times. The chain recombines TRBV7-6 with TRBJ2-3; TRBD2 matches at 9 bases. The germline gives CDR1 SGHVS, CDR2 FNYEAQ. The CDR3 sequence is 15 residues long. J gave up 2 bases and V 5 bases, and 5 bases lay outside the gene matches. DNA for the CDR3: TGTGCCAGCAGCACCCGGACTAGCGCCACAGATACGCAGTATTTT. Protein sequence: CASSTRTSATDTQYF.

A single count supports this clonotype. The chain carries TRBV30 and TRBJ1-2; D uncertain. Trimming stripped 3 bases from V and 1 base from J, with 6 bases between. CDR1 is GTSNPN and CDR2 is SVGIG in the germline V gene (reference sequence). The CDR3 length is 12 residues. The CDR3 DNA reads TGTGCCTGGAGGGAAAATAACTATGGCTACACCTTC. Encoded protein: CAWRENNYGYTF.

The chain carries TRBV12-3 or TRBV12-4 and TRBJ2-2; perhaps TRBD2 as D (5 bases). The CDR3 has 12 amino acids. V was shortened by 6 bases and J by 7 bases, with 9 bases between the two germline ends. CDR3: CASRPGVGELFF. The CDR3 DNA reads as TGTGCCAGCAGGCCCGGGGTCGGGGAGCTGTTTTTT.

The V call is TRBV15, the J call TRBJ2-3; no clear D. V lost 0 bases and J 6 bases, leaving 4 bases between the germline ends. The germline CDR1 and CDR2 sequences are LNHNV and YYDKDF (reference sequence). This CDR3 is built from 12 residues. The DNA for the CDR3 is TGTGCCACCAGCAGAGAGGGCGATACGCAGTATTTT. This translates into CATSREGDTQYF. Using reference TRBV15 and TRBJ2-3 for the parts outside the CDR3, the full variable domain is DAMVIQNPRYQVTQFGKPVTLSCSQTLNHNVMYWYQQKSSQAPKLLFHYYDKDFNNEADTPDNFQSRRPNTSFCFLDIRSPGLGDTAMYLCATSREGDTQYFGPGTRLTVL.

The CDR3 nucleotides read TGTGCCAGCAGCTCCGATGACGGCCAGCCCCAGCATTTT. The encoded protein is CASSSDDGQPQHF. The chain has TRBV7-6 and TRBJ1-5, with D unresolved. The CDR3 is 13 amino acids. Deletions cut 4 bases from V and 7 bases from J, with 11 bases between. Germline V gives CDR1 SGHVS, CDR2 FNYEAQ.

This clonotype appeared many times. CDR3 in DNA: TGTGCCAGCAGCTCGTTTCGCTCACAGGCCTACTCCTACAATGAGCAGTTCTTC. The encoded protein is CASSSFRSQAYSYNEQFF. The chain is built from TRBV5-6 and TRBJ2-1, with D possibly matching TRBD1 (5 bases). The CDR3 covers 18 residues. Germline assignment: CDR1 SGHDT and CDR2 YYEEEE. V lost 3 bases to trimming and J lost 0 bases, with 19 bases between them.

This clonotype has a handful of counts. The J gene is TRBJ2-3, the V gene TRBV9; 12 nucleotides agree with TRBD2. From germline, CDR1 is SGDLS and CDR2 YYNGEE. Trimming at V came to 4 bases and at J to 3 bases, leaving 6 bases not matched to a gene. The CDR3 length is 16 residues. CDR3 loop: CASSSTGLAGTDTQYF. CDR3 nucleotides: TGTGCCAGCAGCAGTACCGGACTAGCGGGGACAGATACGCAGTATTTT.

V gene TRBV11-2 combines with J gene TRBJ1-5, with D unclear. V was pared by 2 bases and J by 1 base, with 18 bases between. The V gene's germline CDR1 is SGHAT and CDR2 FQNNGV. The length of the CDR3 is 18 residues. CDR3: CASSLRRLVPSSNQPQHF. In DNA form, the CDR3 reads TGTGCCAGCAGCTTAAGGAGGCTGGTGCCTTCCAGCAATCAGCCCCAGCATTTT.

This clonotype has more than one count but fewer than ten. The chain carries TRBV6-5 and TRBJ2-3; 11 bases are shared with TRBD2. The CDR3 is 18 residues long. The germline V gene has CDR1 MNHEY and CDR2 SVGAGI. Trimming cost V 1 base and J 5 bases; bases outside gene matches: 11. CDR3 bases: TGTGCCAGCAGTTACTTGGGACTAGCGGCCAGTGGGCAAGATACGCAGTATTTT. Amino acid sequence: CASSYLGLAASGQDTQYF.